The subject of this entry is one TCR beta chain. Its antigen remains unidentified. Per-base qualities were not stored, and no clone one base away is much larger. This sample stems from a study of blood T cell repertoires in COVID-19 (dated by TCRdb to the early 2020s). Background on the whole study: Collaborator samples came from the United States, Italy and Spain and covered acute and convalescent phases of COVID-19. The material from the prospective study consisted of cDNA or gDNA derived from T cells, B-cell-depleted T cells, or PBMCs. Subjects who had been exposed to COVID-19, were actively infected with it, or had recovered from it provided the deeply sampled blood TCRbeta repertoires that made up the dataset. A freely available public database, intended as a resource for researchers studying the immune response to SARS-CoV-2, is where the repertoires were released. Samples came from the ongoing ImmuneRACE study (first 160 participants) plus 1,254 subjects from 6 global collaborators. Sample metadata almost always included a de-identified subject ID, COVID-19 status, age in years and sex. Where HLA class I and class II types were available, the types were taken from metadata supplied by the sample provider, not from assay-based typing.

TCRbeta CDR3 regions were amplified from genomic DNA by means of the immunoSEQ Assay, a bias-controlled multiplex PCR. The paper's data handling went like this. Nucleated cell counts per sample were estimated from amplification of reference gene primers within the assay. To quantify the absolute abundance of each unique TCRbeta CDR3 rearrangement, sequence reads were collapsed and filtered. For each sample, productive Simpson clonality was calculated by taking the square root of Simpson's diversity index across productive rearrangements. The clones in this table, taken by TCRdb from immuneACCESS, are in-frame only. Not every clone is retained; where verified, under half of the shortfall comes from an unresolved V gene, and the cause of the rest is unknown. That table gives V, J and clone size, and the DNA gave D and trimming. This sample is represented by roughly 53,000 clones; 80% to 90% of them were singletons. The top ten constitute 25% to 30% of the sample.

The CDR3 measures 14 amino acids from cysteine to phenylalanine. Only the CDR3 DNA is retained, 42 bases long and in frame from the first base. The germline V gene gives CDR1 as SGHRS and CDR2 as YFSETQ. V ends up 2 bases short and J 5 bases short, with an unmatched junction base count of 7. Each collaborating institution followed its own protocols to collect whole blood in K2EDTA tubes. For TCRbeta analysis, collaborators shipped samples in one of three forms: frozen whole blood, isolated PBMCs, or DNA extracted from either of those sample types. General conclusions and limits of the study: The amount of clinical and demographic metadata varied by source and participant and was provided uncurated.

The receptor chain draws on TRBV5-1 and TRBJ2-7, and TRBD2 matches 7 of the central bases. The clonotype comes from a human donor in a cohort sampled during active COVID-19. The sample comprised peripheral blood. The CDR3 reads CASSLSGIGDEQYF. The DNA sequence is given as TGCGCCAGCAGCTTAAGCGGGATCGGCGACGAGCAGTACTTC.